These 15 T cell receptor beta chains share one sample of origin, sequenced in a study of cytomegalovirus exposure and HLA in healthy donors. PCR was performed using 60 Vbeta and 13 Jbeta primers. TCRdb's table, derived via immunoSEQ multiplex PCR, lists solely in-frame clones and lacks some. Among 160,000 or so clones listed, less than 80% were seen once. Sequenced input: PBMCs. Receptors originate from a woman aged 35 to 49 in good health and CMV-seronegative.

CDR3 residues: CASSNRASDHNEQFF. The CDR3 DNA reads TGTGCCAGCAGCAATCGGGCTAGCGATCACAATGAGCAGTTCTTC. This chain uses TRBV7-2 with TRBJ2-1; D is possibly TRBD2 (6 bases). The CDR3 consists of 15 residues. The ends were cut back, 5 bases at V and 5 bases at J, with 16 bases in the middle. Germline loops: CDR1 SGHTA, CDR2 FQGNSA.

The chain joins TRBV11-2 to TRBJ2-1, with 9 bases aligning to TRBD2. Germline V gene sequence: CDR1 SGHAT, CDR2 FQNNGV. V shed 5 bases and J 9 bases; nucleotides not matched to a gene: 8. The CDR3 contains 14 residues. CDR3 region: CASSPNSGSGEQFF. The CDR3 DNA sequence: TGTGCCAGCAGCCCTAATAGCGGGAGCGGTGAGCAGTTCTTC.

This sequence joins TRBV5-8 and TRBJ1-5; a weak D match, TRBD1 (6 bases). The CDR3 runs to 16 residues. V was pared by 5 bases and J by 6 bases, with 21 bases between. Germline CDR1 SGHTS, CDR2 YDEGEE. The DNA of the CDR3 is TGTGCCAGCAGGGACCTGGCGGGGGCGCGGAGTCAGCCCCAGCATTTT. Translating gives CASRDLAGARSQPQHF.

The chain is built from TRBV25-1 and TRBJ2-7; TRBD2 is a possible D gene (5 bases). The V gene lost 4 bases and the J gene lost 1 base, with 11 bases spanning the gap. Germline CDR1 reads MGHDK; CDR2 reads SYGVNS. The CDR3 length is 14 residues. The CDR3 DNA is TGTGCCAGCAGTGTTGGGAGTCGGTCCTACGAGCAGTACTTC. It specifies CASSVGSRSYEQYF.

V and J are TRBV15 and TRBJ1-2, with D unresolved. V was shortened by 0 bases and J by 8 bases, with 10 bases between the two germline ends. CDR1 and CDR2 from the germline V gene are LNHNV and YYDKDF (reference sequence). The CDR3 has 13 amino acids. CDR3 in DNA: TGTGCCACCAGCAGAGATCGAGGGAACGGCTACACCTTC. Its protein is CATSRDRGNGYTF.

J is TRBJ2-7 and V is TRBV27; no reliable D call. CDR1 is MNHEY and CDR2 is SMNVEV in the germline V gene (reference sequence). Trimming left V 4 bases short and J 3 bases short, with 10 bases between. The CDR3 covers 13 residues. The CDR3 DNA reads as TGTGCCAGCAGTTCGAATGGAGACTACGAGCAGTACTTC. It translates to CASSSNGDYEQYF.

This clone was seen at least ten times. The chain employs TRBV5-1 and TRBJ1-6; weak D call: TRBD1 (5 bases). The CDR3 runs to 14 residues. Germline V gene sequence: CDR1 SGHRS, CDR2 YFSETQ. The V gene lost 5 bases and the J gene lost 9 bases, with 15 bases spanning the gap. CDR3 sequence (DNA): TGCGCCAGCAGAGGGGAGGGGATGGGTTCACCCCTCCACTTT. Protein: CASRGEGMGSPLHF.

CDR3 in DNA: TGTGCCAGCAGCCGTCGGGACACCGATACGCAGTATTTT. Protein product: CASSRRDTDTQYF. The V call is TRBV14, the J call TRBJ2-3; D perhaps matches TRBD1 (6 bases). The CDR3 is 13 amino acids. The germline gives CDR1 SGHDN, CDR2 FVKESK. Trimming pared 4 bases from V and 6 bases from J, leaving 11 bases between.

A note on this clone: At one end the junction does not follow the germline gene, possibly because of a read error. The chain joins TRBV7-9 to TRBJ2-3, with 12 bases matching TRBD2. This CDR3 has 10 amino acids. Germline lookup yields CDR1 SEHNR and CDR2 FQNEAQ (reference sequence). CDR3 nucleotide sequence: TGTGCCAGCAGCCACGGACTAGCGGGGTTT. It specifies CASSHGLAGF.

This clone was seen just once. This CDR3 fails to terminate in the conserved phenylalanine or tryptophan, so it likely reflects a read error. The chain couples TRBV29-1 to TRBJ1-2, with 7 positions matching TRBD1. J was trimmed by 3 bases and V by 5 bases; bases with no gene match: 12. The CDR3 is 15 amino acids. CDR1 is SQVTM and CDR2 is ANQGSEA in the germline V gene. The CDR3 DNA is TGCAGCGTTTTTCTGGTCGAAGGGGGCCACTATGGCTACACCCTC. Amino acids: CSVFLVEGGHYGYTL.

Note on this clone: Compared with germline, one end of the junction differs, possibly owing to a read error. The rearrangement joins TRBV6-1 to TRBJ1-2, with D tentatively TRBD1 (6 bases). The CDR3 sequence is 10 residues long. Germline V gene lookup returns CDR1 MNHNS and CDR2 SASEGT. CDR3 region: CASSEVGAVF. CDR3 nucleotide sequence: TGTGCCAGCAGTGAAGTGGGGGCCGTATTC.

The chain carries TRBV27 and TRBJ2-1; D unresolved. The germline V and J ends were trimmed by 7 bases and 6 bases, with 16 bases remaining between them. The CDR3 extends over 14 amino acids. Germline V lookup: CDR1 MNHEY, CDR2 SMNVEV (reference sequence). The CDR3 reads CASNGPDTPNEQFF. Here the CDR3 DNA reads TGTGCCAGCAATGGGCCCGATACCCCCAATGAGCAGTTCTTC.

The chain carries TRBV2 and TRBJ2-7, with D possibly TRBD2 on 7 matching bases. Trimming took 8 bases from V and 3 from J, leaving 17 bases between them. The CDR3 loop spans 14 amino acids. Germline CDR1 reads SNHLY; CDR2 reads FYNNEI. DNA for the CDR3: TGTGCCAGCCTGCGACGGGGGGCCGACTACGAGCAGTACTTC. Amino acids: CASLRRGADYEQYF.

The V gene is TRBV15, the J gene TRBJ1-4; no firm D call. The CDR3 length is 15 residues. The germline V gene encodes CDR1 LNHNV and CDR2 YYDKDF (reference sequence). Trimming stripped 4 bases from V and 0 bases from J, with 9 bases between. For the CDR3, the DNA is TGTGCCACCAGCACCCGGGGAGCAACTAATGAAAAACTGTTTTTT. This gives the protein CATSTRGATNEKLFF.

V and J are TRBV10-3 and TRBJ2-7, with TRBD1 as a possible D gene (5 bases). The germline gives CDR1 ENHRY, CDR2 SYGVKD. The CDR3 is made up of 13 amino acids. V shed 8 bases and J shed 5 bases, with 16 bases lying between them. Written as DNA, the CDR3 is TGTGCCATCGGTCAGGGAAGTGAGGACGAGCAGTACTTC. Its translation is CAIGQGSEDEQYF.